This record covers a single T cell receptor (beta chain). The antigen remains undetermined. These data belong to a study of lymphopenia after photon versus proton radiotherapy. Germline CDR1 SEHNR, CDR2 FQNEAQ (reference sequence). V shed 5 bases and J 10 bases; nucleotides not matched to a gene: 9. The CDR3 runs to 13 residues. Data came from immunoSEQ multiplex PCR; TCRdb stores just in-frame clones and leaves some out. The table shows fewer than 65,000 clones, with 70% to 90% occurring only once. General observations from the study: A bigger post-nadir fall in TCR diversity correlated inversely with survival time in deceased patients. Under photons, naive T cells and diversity fell while effector/memory populations rose.

V gene TRBV7-9 combines with J gene TRBJ2-7; 9 bases map to TRBD1. The sequence was collected from a middle-aged man with gastric cancer. Specimen: peripheral blood, collected from a patient treated with photon-based radiotherapy. In DNA form, the CDR3 reads TGTGCCAGCAGCCCCCGGGACAGGGTCGATCAGTACTTC. Its protein product is CASSPRDRVDQYF.